Below, one T cell receptor (beta chain) is given with its context. In the authors' methods: Quantification of nucleated cells was approximated via reference gene primer amplification. Sequenced by immunoSEQ multiplex PCR; TCRdb stores in-frame clones only, minus some. V, J and clone size are taken as reported in that table, and D and trimming were inferred from the DNA itself. The data show 70,000 to 100,000 clones, with about four fifths seen just once and about 7% held by the top ten. The sample belongs to a study of blood T cell repertoires in COVID-19. Study context: Material from acute and convalescent COVID-19 was sourced from the United States, Italy and Spain.

V lost 6 bases, J lost 6 bases, and 4 bases stayed unmatched. The germline V gene encodes CDR1 MRHNA and CDR2 SNTAGT. The CDR3 is 13 amino acids. This chain joins TRBV6-4 and TRBJ1-5, with 8 bases matching TRBD1. The sequence was collected from a man in his fifties or sixties with active or convalescent COVID-19. Sequencing used peripheral blood. The CDR3 DNA reads as TGTGCCAGCAGCTCAGGGACAGGTCAGCCCCAGCATTTT. Translation: CASSSGTGQPQHF.